Following are 9 T cell receptor beta chains from one sample sequenced in a study of blood T cell repertoires in COVID-19. Sequencing was performed with immunoSEQ multiplex PCR; in TCRdb, only in-frame clones are kept and a portion is missing. The sample shows about 210,000 clones, 70% to 90% of them seen only once. Material: peripheral blood. The receptors here all came from a woman aged 40-49 years with acute or convalescent COVID-19.

The J gene is TRBJ2-3, the V gene TRBV7-2; 13 bases are shared with TRBD2. Looked up from germline, CDR1 is SGHTA and CDR2 is FQGNSA. This CDR3 is 16 amino acids long. With 1 base clipped from V and 5 bases from J, the junction kept 3 bases outside the gene matches. The CDR3 spells CASSLGLAGGRDTQYF. The CDR3 DNA sequence: TGTGCCAGCAGCTTAGGACTAGCGGGGGGAAGAGATACGCAGTATTTT.

The gene calls are TRBV6-5 and TRBJ2-3; unclear D gene. V was shortened by 3 bases and J by 4 bases, with 5 bases between the two germline ends. The CDR3 is 12 amino acids. Germline loops: CDR1 MNHEY, CDR2 SVGAGI. The CDR3 spells CASSYMSDTQYF. CDR3 in DNA: TGTGCCAGCAGTTATATGTCAGATACGCAGTATTTT.

The chain is built from TRBV19 and TRBJ1-2; D might be TRBD1 (5 bases). Trimming pared 6 bases from V and 5 bases from J, leaving 16 bases between. Germline lookup yields CDR1 LNHDA and CDR2 SQIVND (reference sequence). This CDR3 is built from 14 residues. In DNA form, the CDR3 reads TGTGCCAGTAGCCCGATAGGGGCAAATTATGGCTACACCTTC. Translating gives CASSPIGANYGYTF.

The chain couples TRBV7-8 to TRBJ2-1; 12 bases map to TRBD1. Germline assignment: CDR1 SGHVS and CDR2 FQNEAQ. This CDR3 has 16 residues. Trimming at V came to 5 bases and at J to 7 bases, leaving 9 bases not matched to a gene. CDR3 residues: CASSRRGQGARNEQFF. CDR3 bases: TGTGCCAGCAGCCGCAGGGGACAGGGGGCGCGGAATGAGCAGTTCTTC. The whole variable domain, remainder taken from reference TRBV7-8 and TRBJ2-1, is GAGVSQSPRYKVAKRGQDVALRCDPISGHVSLFWYQQALGQGPEFLTYFQNEAQLDKSGLPSDRFFAERPEGSVSTLKIQRTQQEDSAVYLCASSRRGQGARNEQFFGPGTRLTVL.

The chain uses TRBV4-1 and TRBJ1-6; 9 bases line up with TRBD1. Trimming at V came to 1 base and at J to 7 bases, leaving 8 bases not matched to a gene. Germline CDR1 MGHRA, CDR2 YSYEKL. This CDR3 spans 17 amino acids. The CDR3 DNA sequence: TGCGCCAGCAGCCAAGTTATTGGGACAGGGAGGAATTCACCCCTCCACTTT. This codes for CASSQVIGTGRNSPLHF.

The chain combines TRBV19 with TRBJ2-7, with D possibly TRBD1 on 6 matching bases. CDR1 LNHDA and CDR2 SQIVND come from the germline V gene (reference sequence). This CDR3 is 14 amino acids long. Trimming left V 3 bases short and J 6 bases short, with 15 bases between. DNA of the CDR3: TGTGCCAGTAGTATGGGACAACGGGGCTCCGAGCAGTACGTC. Translated, it gives CASSMGQRGSEQYV.

The chain joins TRBV7-9 to TRBJ2-5, with D unresolved. The ends were cut back, 5 bases at V and 4 bases at J, with 5 bases in the middle. CDR3 length equals 11 residues. The germline gives CDR1 SEHNR, CDR2 FQNEAQ (reference sequence). The CDR3 coding sequence is TGTGCCAGCAGCCCCTTAGAGACCCAGTACTTC. This codes for CASSPLETQYF.

This clone occurred once. The rearrangement uses TRBV5-1 and TRBJ1-1, with 7 nucleotides matching TRBD1. The CDR3 is 17 amino acids. The trim removed 0 bases at V and 0 bases at J, leaving 8 bases unmatched. Germline CDR1 is SGHRS and CDR2 is YFSETQ. CDR3 protein: CASSLGRGRLVNTEAFF. The CDR3 coding sequence is TGCGCCAGCAGCTTGGGGAGGGGGCGGTTAGTGAACACTGAAGCTTTCTTT. The variable domain in full, completed from reference TRBV5-1 and TRBJ1-1, reads KAGVTQTPRYLIKTRGQQVTLSCSPISGHRSVSWYQQTPGQGLQFLFEYFSETQRNKGNFPGRFSGRQFSNSRSEMNVSTLELGDSALYLCASSLGRGRLVNTEAFFGQGTRLTVV.

A single count supports this clone. This chain uses TRBV29-1 with TRBJ1-1; TRBD1 aligns across 7 bases. J was trimmed by 1 base and V by 6 bases; bases with no gene match: 5. CDR1 and CDR2 from the germline V gene are SQVTM and ANQGSEA. The CDR3 runs to 13 residues. The CDR3 DNA reads TGCAGCGTCAACAGGGGAAGGAACACTGAAGCTTTCTTT. Its translation: CSVNRGRNTEAFF.